This T cell receptor (beta chain) stems from a study of cytomegalovirus exposure and HLA in healthy donors. The PCR ran on 60 Vbeta and 13 Jbeta primers. The protocol was immunoSEQ multiplex PCR, while the TCRdb copy is restricted to in-frame clones and leaves out a portion. The sample contains roughly 150,000 clones, around 79% of which appear only once. The CDR3 extends over 15 amino acids. V shed 0 bases, J shed 5 bases, and the junction held 5 bases outside the gene matches. Germline-derived CDR1 and CDR2 are SGHTA and FQGNSA. The count of this clone is one. Its antigen remains unknown. Broader study findings: Follow-up analysis later connected one missense variant in DCLRE1C with trimming of TCR beta V- and J-genes. Researchers reportedly found TCR beta sequences accurately predicted most subjects' HLA-A and HLA-B alleles. As a later analysis revealed, most CMV-associated TCR beta chains appeared HLA-restricted. In a later analysis, at a false discovery rate of 0.05, fewer than 20,000 TCR beta sequences were associated with HLA alleles.

This TCR derives from a man aged 25 to 40 in good health and CMV-seropositive. The chain links TRBV7-2 to TRBJ1-2, with 8 nucleotides matching TRBD1. Sequenced: PBMCs. The CDR3 sequence is CASSLAQGAEYGYTF. Here the CDR3 DNA reads TGTGCCAGCAGCTTAGCTCAGGGGGCTGAATATGGCTACACCTTC.